This is a list of T cell receptor beta chains from one sample in a study of blood T cell repertoires in COVID-19. Here immunoSEQ multiplex PCR was the method, and the copy in TCRdb shows in-frame clones only, minus some. The sample lists approximately 100,000 clones, 70% to 80% occurring once. Material for sequencing was peripheral blood. The origin of the receptors is a man aged 65-85 years with active or convalescent COVID-19. Each CDR3 is given with its conserved first and last residue. Each record gives: V gene, clone size, D gene, J gene, CDR3 protein, CDR3 DNA. A D gene is named only where the DNA matches it firmly. Expanded clones are given a class, and other clones once, few, many or no size at all.

v_call: TRBV3-1/TRBV3-2
clone_size: NA
d_call: NA
j_call: TRBJ2-7
cdr3_aa: CASSYPGTYIYEQYF
cdr3_nt: TGTGCCAGCAGTTACCCCGGGACTTATATCTACGAGCAGTACTTC

v_call: TRBV7-9
clone_size: once
d_call: NA
j_call: TRBJ1-1
cdr3_aa: CASSPATGAEAFF
cdr3_nt: TGTGCCAGCAGCCCCGCTACAGGAGCTGAAGCTTTCTTT

v_call: TRBV3-1/TRBV3-2
clone_size: once
d_call: NA
j_call: TRBJ1-2
cdr3_aa: CASRPTSGGFSNYGYTF
cdr3_nt: TGTGCCAGCAGACCCACCAGTGGGGGCTTTTCTAACTATGGCTACACCTTC

v_call: TRBV19
clone_size: NA
d_call: TRBD1
j_call: TRBJ1-5
cdr3_aa: CASTQDRGSHQPQHF
cdr3_nt: TGTGCCAGTACCCAGGACAGGGGAAGCCATCAGCCCCAGCATTTT

v_call: TRBV29-1
clone_size: NA
d_call: NA
j_call: TRBJ1-2
cdr3_aa: CSVETPNYGYTF
cdr3_nt: TGCAGCGTTGAAACACCAAACTATGGCTACACCTTC

v_call: TRBV5-1
clone_size: once
d_call: NA
j_call: TRBJ2-2
cdr3_aa: CASSSRLTNTGELFF
cdr3_nt: TGCGCCAGCAGCTCGAGACTAACGAACACCGGGGAGCTGTTTTTT

v_call: TRBV6-1
clone_size: NA
d_call: NA
j_call: TRBJ2-2
cdr3_aa: CASSERPGNRELFF
cdr3_nt: TGTGCCAGCAGTGAAAGGCCAGGGAACCGGGAGCTGTTTTTT

v_call: TRBV5-1
clone_size: NA
d_call: TRBD1
j_call: TRBJ2-5
cdr3_aa: CASSLAGGPQETQYF
cdr3_nt: TGCGCCAGCAGCTTGGCAGGGGGTCCGCAAGAGACCCAGTACTTC

v_call: TRBV2
clone_size: NA
d_call: NA
j_call: TRBJ2-1
cdr3_aa: CASSETRNYNEQFF
cdr3_nt: TGTGCCAGCAGTGAAACGCGCAATTACAATGAGCAGTTCTTC

v_call: TRBV6-5
clone_size: NA
d_call: NA
j_call: TRBJ1-1
cdr3_aa: CASGGVTEAFF
cdr3_nt: TGTGCCAGCGGCGGGGTTACTGAAGCTTTCTTT

v_call: TRBV9
clone_size: NA
d_call: NA
j_call: TRBJ2-5
cdr3_aa: CASSIRTEETQYF
cdr3_nt: TGTGCCAGCAGCATCAGGACTGAAGAGACCCAGTACTTC

v_call: TRBV20-1
clone_size: NA
d_call: NA
j_call: TRBJ1-1
cdr3_aa: CSAGGNTEAFF
cdr3_nt: TGCAGTGCAGGAGGCAACACTGAAGCTTTCTTT

v_call: TRBV2
clone_size: once
d_call: NA
j_call: TRBJ2-7
cdr3_aa: CASSRQDYEQYF
cdr3_nt: TGTGCCAGCAGTCGACAGGACTACGAGCAGTACTTC

v_call: TRBV4-2
clone_size: NA
d_call: NA
j_call: TRBJ1-2
cdr3_aa: CASSQEGQILYGYTF
cdr3_nt: TGTGCCAGCAGCCAAGAAGGACAGATCCTTTATGGCTACACCTTC

v_call: TRBV29-1
clone_size: NA
d_call: NA
j_call: TRBJ1-6
cdr3_aa: CSVGGGSVDSPLHF
cdr3_nt: TGCAGCGTTGGGGGGGGGTCTGTCGATTCACCCCTCCACTTT

v_call: TRBV7-9
clone_size: NA
d_call: NA
j_call: TRBJ1-2
cdr3_aa: CASSRNIRVNYGYTF
cdr3_nt: TGTGCCAGCAGCCGAAATATCAGGGTTAACTATGGCTACACCTTC

v_call: TRBV6-5
clone_size: NA
d_call: NA
j_call: TRBJ2-7
cdr3_aa: CASTSGTPYEQYF
cdr3_nt: TGTGCCAGCACGTCCGGGACTCCCTACGAGCAGTACTTC

v_call: TRBV28
clone_size: NA
d_call: TRBD1
j_call: TRBJ1-1
cdr3_aa: CASSLPTGGNTEAFF
cdr3_nt: TGTGCCAGCAGTTTACCGACAGGGGGGAACACTGAAGCTTTCTTT

v_call: TRBV11-1
clone_size: NA
d_call: NA
j_call: TRBJ2-1
cdr3_aa: CASSLQGGEQFF
cdr3_nt: TGTGCCAGCAGCTTGCAGGGGGGTGAGCAGTTCTTC

v_call: TRBV5-1
clone_size: NA
d_call: NA
j_call: TRBJ2-2
cdr3_aa: CASRRDTGELFF
cdr3_nt: TGCGCCAGCAGACGGGACACCGGGGAGCTGTTTTTT

v_call: TRBV9
clone_size: NA
d_call: NA
j_call: TRBJ2-2
cdr3_aa: CASSVEQLNTGELFF
cdr3_nt: TGTGCCAGCAGCGTAGAACAGCTGAACACCGGGGAGCTGTTTTTT

v_call: TRBV3-1/TRBV3-2
clone_size: NA
d_call: NA
j_call: TRBJ1-1
cdr3_aa: CASSQITGFTEAFF
cdr3_nt: TGTGCCAGCAGCCAAATTACAGGGTTCACTGAAGCTTTCTTT

v_call: TRBV2
clone_size: once
d_call: TRBD2
j_call: TRBJ2-3
cdr3_aa: CASSASGYTDTQYF
cdr3_nt: TGTGCCAGCAGTGCTAGCGGATACACAGATACGCAGTATTTT

v_call: TRBV6-1
clone_size: NA
d_call: NA
j_call: TRBJ1-5
cdr3_aa: CASSELGGDQPQHF
cdr3_nt: TGTGCCAGCAGTGAATTAGGTGGAGATCAGCCCCAGCATTTT

v_call: TRBV27
clone_size: NA
d_call: NA
j_call: TRBJ2-7
cdr3_aa: CASRHAGTGYEQYF
cdr3_nt: TGTGCCAGCAGACACGCGGGAACGGGCTACGAGCAGTACTTC

v_call: TRBV24-1
clone_size: NA
d_call: TRBD1
j_call: TRBJ2-1
cdr3_aa: CATRGQGVREQFF
cdr3_nt: TGTGCCACCAGGGGACAGGGTGTTCGAGAGCAGTTCTTC

v_call: TRBV5-1
clone_size: NA
d_call: TRBD1
j_call: TRBJ1-1
cdr3_aa: CASSSSTGDEAFF
cdr3_nt: TGCGCCAGCAGCTCCAGTACAGGGGACGAGGCTTTCTTT

v_call: TRBV28
clone_size: once
d_call: TRBD1
j_call: TRBJ1-2
cdr3_aa: CASSLLGDRGKGYTF
cdr3_nt: TGTGCCAGCAGTTTATTGGGGGACAGGGGGAAAGGCTACACCTTC

v_call: TRBV2
clone_size: NA
d_call: TRBD2
j_call: TRBJ2-1
cdr3_aa: CASSEGMGSGNDNEQFF
cdr3_nt: TGTGCCAGCAGTGAAGGTATGGGGAGCGGGAATGACAATGAGCAGTTCTTC

v_call: TRBV7-8
clone_size: NA
d_call: TRBD2
j_call: TRBJ2-5
cdr3_aa: CASSLVAGGRLPGETQYF
cdr3_nt: TGTGCCAGCAGCTTAGTGGCGGGGGGGCGCTTGCCCGGGGAGACCCAGTACTTC

v_call: TRBV15
clone_size: NA
d_call: NA
j_call: TRBJ1-1
cdr3_aa: CATSRDRGGAFF
cdr3_nt: TGTGCCACCAGCAGAGATCGGGGGGGAGCTTTCTTT

v_call: TRBV18
clone_size: NA
d_call: TRBD2
j_call: TRBJ2-3
cdr3_aa: CASSPPELAGDTQYF
cdr3_nt: TGTGCCAGCTCACCACCGGAACTAGCGGGGGATACGCAGTATTTT

v_call: TRBV6-1
clone_size: NA
d_call: TRBD1
j_call: TRBJ2-7
cdr3_aa: CASSEGQGAGYEQYF
cdr3_nt: TGTGCCAGCAGTGAAGGACAGGGGGCTGGCTACGAGCAGTACTTC

v_call: TRBV5-6
clone_size: NA
d_call: TRBD1
j_call: TRBJ1-4
cdr3_aa: CASSSGTAKNEKLFF
cdr3_nt: TGTGCCAGCAGCTCCGGGACAGCGAAAAATGAAAAACTGTTTTTT

v_call: TRBV18
clone_size: NA
d_call: NA
j_call: TRBJ1-1
cdr3_aa: CASSNRDGKNTEAFF
cdr3_nt: TGTGCCAGCTCGAACAGGGATGGGAAGAACACTGAAGCTTTCTTT

v_call: TRBV3-1/TRBV3-2
clone_size: NA
d_call: TRBD1
j_call: TRBJ1-2
cdr3_aa: CASSQGTGVGYTF
cdr3_nt: TGTGCCAGCAGCCAGGGGACAGGCGTCGGCTACACCTTC

v_call: TRBV19
clone_size: NA
d_call: NA
j_call: TRBJ2-7
cdr3_aa: CASSPDSVKAYEQYF
cdr3_nt: TGTGCCAGTAGTCCCGACAGCGTTAAGGCCTACGAGCAGTACTTC

v_call: TRBV11-2
clone_size: once
d_call: TRBD2
j_call: TRBJ2-3
cdr3_aa: CASSLAGLAGYTDTQYF
cdr3_nt: TGTGCCAGCAGCTTAGCAGGACTAGCGGGGTACACAGATACGCAGTATTTT

v_call: TRBV30
clone_size: once
d_call: NA
j_call: TRBJ1-1
cdr3_aa: CAWTSGGLNTEAFF
cdr3_nt: TGTGCCTGGACCTCGGGTGGGTTGAACACTGAAGCTTTCTTT

v_call: TRBV20-1
clone_size: NA
d_call: NA
j_call: TRBJ1-5
cdr3_aa: CSASPPEQPQHF
cdr3_nt: TGCAGTGCTAGTCCTCCCGAGCAGCCCCAGCATTTT

v_call: TRBV7-9
clone_size: NA
d_call: NA
j_call: TRBJ1-1
cdr3_aa: CASSGLGGNTEAFF
cdr3_nt: TGTGCCAGCAGCGGTTTAGGAGGGAACACTGAAGCTTTCTTT

v_call: TRBV9
clone_size: NA
d_call: TRBD1
j_call: TRBJ2-7
cdr3_aa: CASSGGTGGHEQYF
cdr3_nt: TGTGCCAGCAGTGGCGGGACAGGGGGCCACGAGCAGTACTTC

v_call: TRBV25-1
clone_size: NA
d_call: NA
j_call: TRBJ2-2
cdr3_aa: CASSGQVNTGELFF
cdr3_nt: TGTGCCAGCAGTGGCCAGGTTAACACCGGGGAGCTGTTTTTT

v_call: TRBV3-1/TRBV3-2
clone_size: few
d_call: NA
j_call: TRBJ1-1
cdr3_aa: CASSDRNTEAFF
cdr3_nt: TGTGCCAGCAGCGACAGAAACACTGAAGCTTTCTTT

v_call: TRBV7-6
clone_size: NA
d_call: NA
j_call: TRBJ2-2
cdr3_aa: CASSLLQGNTGELFF
cdr3_nt: TGTGCCAGCAGCCTCCTACAGGGCAACACCGGGGAGCTGTTTTTT

v_call: TRBV15
clone_size: NA
d_call: TRBD1
j_call: TRBJ1-2
cdr3_aa: CATSNGGTGYGYTF
cdr3_nt: TGTGCCACCAGCAATGGCGGGACAGGGTATGGCTACACCTTC

v_call: TRBV28
clone_size: NA
d_call: NA
j_call: TRBJ1-1
cdr3_aa: CASSLRGKDTEAFF
cdr3_nt: TGTGCCAGCAGTTTAAGGGGGAAGGACACTGAAGCTTTCTTT

v_call: TRBV30
clone_size: NA
d_call: TRBD1
j_call: TRBJ1-6
cdr3_aa: CAWSQDRNSPLHF
cdr3_nt: TGTGCCTGGAGCCAGGACAGGAATTCACCCCTCCACTTT

v_call: TRBV29-1
clone_size: few
d_call: NA
j_call: TRBJ2-7
cdr3_aa: CSASLGTQAYEQYF
cdr3_nt: TGCAGCGCCAGCTTGGGGACACAAGCCTACGAGCAGTACTTC

v_call: TRBV7-9
clone_size: NA
d_call: TRBD1
j_call: TRBJ1-6
cdr3_aa: CASSLQGADNSPLHF
cdr3_nt: TGTGCCAGCAGCTTACAGGGGGCCGATAATTCACCCCTCCACTTT

v_call: TRBV7-9
clone_size: NA
d_call: NA
j_call: TRBJ1-2
cdr3_aa: CASSYPGSYGYTF
cdr3_nt: TGTGCCAGCAGTTACCCGGGGTCGTATGGCTACACCTTC

v_call: TRBV5-1
clone_size: once
d_call: NA
j_call: TRBJ1-2
cdr3_aa: CASSLDSYGYTF
cdr3_nt: TGCGCCAGCAGCTTGGACAGCTATGGCTACACCTTC

v_call: TRBV7-8
clone_size: NA
d_call: NA
j_call: TRBJ1-1
cdr3_aa: CASSFTTGTEAFF
cdr3_nt: TGTGCCAGCAGCTTCACAACGGGCACTGAAGCTTTCTTT

v_call: TRBV7-9
clone_size: NA
d_call: TRBD2
j_call: TRBJ2-5
cdr3_aa: CASSLASGGRQETQYF
cdr3_nt: TGTGCCAGCAGCTTAGCTAGCGGGGGGAGGCAAGAGACCCAGTACTTC

v_call: TRBV5-1
clone_size: NA
d_call: TRBD1
j_call: TRBJ1-2
cdr3_aa: CASKLNAAQGVSGYTF
cdr3_nt: TGCGCCAGCAAACTTAACGCGGCACAGGGGGTATCTGGCTACACCTTC

v_call: TRBV29-1
clone_size: NA
d_call: NA
j_call: TRBJ1-1
cdr3_aa: CSVVPGQHTEAFF
cdr3_nt: TGCAGCGTCGTTCCGGGACAACACACTGAAGCTTTCTTT

v_call: TRBV3-1/TRBV3-2
clone_size: once
d_call: NA
j_call: TRBJ1-2
cdr3_aa: CASSQDYRSYTF
cdr3_nt: TGTGCCAGCAGCCAAGATTACAGGAGCTACACCTTC

v_call: TRBV10-2
clone_size: NA
d_call: TRBD2
j_call: TRBJ2-1
cdr3_aa: CASSVGSGSYNEQFF
cdr3_nt: TGCGCCAGCAGTGTTGGGAGCGGGAGCTACAATGAGCAGTTCTTC